The rows below give T cell receptor beta chains drawn from one sample of a study of cytomegalovirus exposure and HLA in healthy donors. The repertoire was sequenced with immunoSEQ multiplex PCR; TCRdb's copy has only in-frame clones and lacks some. The table has about 84,000 clones, around 80% seen once; the top ten hold roughly 2.5%. Input material: PBMCs. The receptor set was obtained from a male donor in good health and CMV-seropositive. CDR3s include the opening cysteine and the closing phenylalanine or tryptophan. D genes are given only for firm matches. Rows may omit the clone size; those that give it use once, few, many or a size class.

D gene | J gene | clone size | V gene | CDR3 protein | CDR3 DNA
TRBD1 | TRBJ1-2 | once | TRBV6-1 | CASSGGQGTAGYTF | TGTGCCAGCAGTGGGGGACAGGGGACAGCGGGCTACACCTTC
TRBD1 | TRBJ2-5 | NA | TRBV15 | CATSGDRGYVTQYF | TGTGCCACCAGCGGGGACAGGGGGTACGTGACCCAGTACTTC
NA | TRBJ2-1 | few | TRBV6-5 | CASSYFSGTSYNEQFF | TGTGCCAGCAGTTACTTTAGCGGAACCTCCTACAATGAGCAGTTCTTC
NA | TRBJ1-2 | NA | TRBV6-5 | CASSEGSEGYGYTF | TGTGCCAGCAGTGAAGGCAGCGAGGGATATGGCTACACCTTC
NA | TRBJ1-1 | NA | TRBV6-1 | CASSYVERGTEAFF | TGTGCCAGCAGTTATGTGGAAAGGGGGACTGAAGCTTTCTTT
TRBD1 | TRBJ2-3 | NA | TRBV5-4 | CASSRPGTGTSTDTQYF | TGTGCCAGCAGCCGTCCCGGGACAGGGACTAGCACAGATACGCAGTATTTT
NA | TRBJ1-2 | few | TRBV19 | CASTPTYSQTGNYGYTF | TGTGCCAGTACCCCCACTTACAGCCAAACTGGGAACTATGGCTACACCTTC
NA | TRBJ1-2 | few | TRBV10-3 | CAIRKQLQANYGYTF | TGTGCCATCAGAAAGCAATTACAGGCTAACTATGGCTACACCTTC
NA | TRBJ2-7 | NA | TRBV30 | CAWSAWQGSYEQYF | TGTGCCTGGAGTGCCTGGCAGGGCTCCTACGAGCAGTACTTC
TRBD2 | TRBJ2-1 | NA | TRBV9 | CASSVSGTSGSHEQFF | TGTGCCAGCAGCGTTTCCGGGACTAGCGGGAGTCATGAGCAGTTCTTC
TRBD1 | TRBJ1-2 | NA | TRBV5-1 | CASSSRTGGAGYGYTF | TGCGCCAGCAGCTCGAGGACAGGGGGGGCGGGCTATGGCTACACCTTC
TRBD1 | TRBJ2-5 | NA | TRBV11-2 | CASSPNRGDGETQYF | TGTGCCAGCAGCCCTAACAGGGGTGACGGGGAGACCCAGTACTTC
NA | TRBJ2-5 | NA | TRBV9 | CASSARSYETQYF | TGTGCCAGCAGCGCGAGGTCTTACGAGACCCAGTACTTC
TRBD1 | TRBJ2-3 | NA | TRBV6-5 | CASRGLGTDTQYF | TGTGCCTCTAGGGGGCTCGGCACAGATACGCAGTATTTT
NA | TRBJ2-7 | NA | TRBV9 | CASSVGQTEQYF | TGTGCCAGCAGCGTAGGCCAGACTGAGCAGTACTTC
NA | TRBJ1-2 | few | TRBV4-2 | CASSQERYGYTF | TGTGCCAGCAGCCAAGAGCGCTATGGCTACACCTTC
NA | TRBJ2-6 | NA | TRBV11-2 | CASSTHRISGANVLTF | TGTGCCAGCAGCACGCACAGGATCTCTGGGGCCAACGTCCTGACTTTC
TRBD1 | TRBJ2-3 | NA | TRBV5-4 | CASSRGTGVNQPQYF | TGTGCCAGCAGCAGGGGGACAGGAGTCAATCAGCCCCAGTATTTT
NA | TRBJ1-4 | NA | TRBV7-9 | CASSLGRLDEKLFF | TGTGCCAGCAGCTTAGGGCGGTTAGATGAAAAACTGTTTTTT
TRBD1 | TRBJ1-4 | NA | TRBV9 | CASSPRTGSEKLFF | TGTGCCAGCAGCCCCCGGACAGGGAGCGAAAAACTGTTTTTT
TRBD2 | TRBJ2-3 | NA | TRBV9 | CASSVGPSGRGGTDTQYF | TGTGCCAGCAGCGTAGGCCCTAGCGGGAGGGGAGGCACAGATACGCAGTATTTT
TRBD2 | TRBJ2-3 | NA | TRBV5-4 | CASSKTSGGMYF | TGTGCCAGCAGCAAGACTAGCGGGGGGATGTATTTT
NA | TRBJ1-1 | NA | TRBV7-9 | CASSPPGGAFF | TGTGCCAGCAGCCCCCCCGGAGGAGCTTTCTTT
NA | TRBJ2-1 | NA | TRBV27 | CASSLSRVNEQFF | TGTGCCAGCAGTTTATCGAGGGTAAATGAGCAGTTCTTC
TRBD2 | TRBJ2-1 | few | TRBV27 | CASSLLSLGRANEQFF | TGTGCCAGCAGTTTATTAAGCCTCGGGAGGGCCAATGAGCAGTTCTTC
NA | TRBJ2-6 | NA | TRBV15 | CATSFYKTALNSGANVLTF | TGTGCCACCAGCTTCTATAAGACAGCCCTAAACTCTGGGGCCAACGTCCTGACTTTC
TRBD2 | TRBJ2-7 | NA | TRBV7-8 | CASSSTAGAYEQYF | TGTGCCAGCAGCTCTACAGCGGGAGCCTACGAGCAGTACTTC
NA | TRBJ1-2 | once | TRBV27 | CASSLDGARGYTF | TGTGCCAGCAGTTTGGACGGGGCGCGGGGCTACACCTTT
TRBD1 | TRBJ2-5 | NA | TRBV5-1 | CASSSIPGQGGETQYF | TGCGCCAGCAGCAGTATTCCGGGACAGGGGGGAGAGACCCAGTACTTC
NA | TRBJ1-5 | once | TRBV27 | CASRNRQATDQPQHF | TGTGCCAGCAGGAATCGACAGGCCACCGATCAGCCCCAGCATTTT
TRBD1 | TRBJ2-7 | NA | TRBV28 | CASKAGQGMGEQYF | TGTGCCAGCAAAGCGGGACAGGGAATGGGGGAGCAGTACTTC